The 32 T cell receptor beta chains below come from one sample, sequenced in a study of technical replicates of blood from a few donors. TCRdb's copy holds only in-frame clones and misses some; the assay was immunoSEQ multiplex PCR. This table has just over 70,000 clones, approximately 94% appearing once. Sequences were obtained from T cells isolated from PBMCs. All receptors come from a human donor in good health.

A single count supports this clone. This chain uses TRBV10-1 with TRBJ1-3; TRBD1 aligns across 7 bases. Looked up from germline, CDR1 is WNHNN and CDR2 is SYGVQD (reference sequence). Trimming removed 7 bases from V and 8 bases from J; junction bases left unmatched: 17. The CDR3 consists of 16 residues. In DNA form, the CDR3 reads TGCGCCAGCATCGGTGGACAGGCTCATTCCGGAGACACCATATATTTT. This translates into CASIGGQAHSGDTIYF.

The chain employs TRBV6-1 and TRBJ2-1; D call uncertain. Looked up from germline, CDR1 is MNHNS and CDR2 is SASEGT. With 7 bases removed from V and 0 bases from J, the gap between germline ends came to 13 bases. The CDR3 has 15 amino acids. CDR3 in amino acids: CASKEIQVSYNEQFF. The CDR3 coding sequence is TGTGCCAGCAAAGAGATCCAAGTCTCCTACAATGAGCAGTTCTTC.

J is TRBJ1-2 and V is TRBV27, with D possibly TRBD1 on 5 matching bases. The CDR3 consists of 13 residues. Trimming removed 6 bases from V and 2 bases from J, with 10 bases in between. Germline values: CDR1 MNHEY, CDR2 SMNVEV (reference sequence). DNA for the CDR3: TGTGCCAGCAGCCATGGGGGGAACTATGGCTACACCTTC. The encoded protein is CASSHGGNYGYTF.

This clone was counted only a few times. The chain carries TRBV7-9 and TRBJ1-1; a weak D match, TRBD1 (5 bases). This CDR3 region has 13 residues. Per germline, CDR1 SEHNR and CDR2 FQNEAQ (reference sequence). V gave up 7 bases and J gave up 0 bases, with 9 bases separating them. CDR3 sequence (DNA): TGTGCCAGCAACAGGATCATGAACACTGAAGCTTTCTTT. This sequence encodes CASNRIMNTEAFF.

About this clone itself: At one of its ends the junction is not consistent with the germline gene, which may arise from a read error. The chain is built from TRBV25-1 and TRBJ2-1, with D maybe TRBD2 (5 bases). Germline CDR1 reads MGHDK; CDR2 reads SYGVNS. This CDR3 spans 15 amino acids. The CDR3 sequence: CASNEAETSFGEQFF. In nucleotides, the CDR3 is TGTGCCAGCAATGAAGCGGAAACGTCGTTCGGTGAGCAGTTCTTC.

The chain couples TRBV5-4 to TRBJ1-1, with D uncertain. V shed 4 bases and J shed 3 bases, with 7 bases lying between them. Germline CDR1 is SGHNT and CDR2 is YYREEE (reference sequence). The CDR3 length is 12 residues. The CDR3 is CASSPQDTEAFF. The DNA of the CDR3 is TGTGCCAGCAGCCCTCAGGACACTGAAGCTTTCTTT.

This chain joins TRBV7-9 and TRBJ2-5; possible D gene TRBD2, 5 bases. CDR3 size: 14 residues. The germline CDR1 and CDR2 sequences are SEHNR and FQNEAQ (reference sequence). V was pared by 4 bases and J by 2 bases, with 11 bases between. As DNA, the CDR3 is TGTGCCAGCAGCTATAGCGAGACTCAAGAGACCCAGTACTTC. Protein sequence: CASSYSETQETQYF.

This chain uses TRBV6-5 with TRBJ1-4; 10 nucleotides match TRBD1. This CDR3 is 14 amino acids long. CDR1 is MNHEY and CDR2 is SVGAGI in the germline V gene. The trim removed 5 bases at V and 8 bases at J, leaving 5 bases unmatched. In nucleotides, the CDR3 is TGTGCCAGCAGTCAGGACAGGGGGTTCGAAAAACTGTTTTTT. As protein: CASSQDRGFEKLFF.

The V gene is TRBV28, the J gene TRBJ1-1; TRBD1 aligns across 8 bases. The V gene's germline CDR1 is MDHEN and CDR2 SYDVKM. The J segment lost 1 base and the V segment lost 5 bases, leaving 6 bases of the junction unmatched. This CDR3 contains 15 residues. CDR3 in amino acids: CASSAWTGTNTEAFF. CDR3 bases: TGTGCCAGCAGTGCTTGGACAGGGACGAACACTGAAGCTTTCTTT.

The gene calls are TRBV5-4 and TRBJ2-1, with 7 bases fitting TRBD2. The CDR3 runs 13 residues. The V gene's germline CDR1 is SGHNT and CDR2 YYREEE (reference sequence). V shed 7 bases and J 7 bases; nucleotides not matched to a gene: 8. The CDR3 sequence is CASSGLLLNEQFF. In DNA form, the CDR3 reads TGTGCCAGCTCGGGACTACTTCTGAATGAGCAGTTCTTC.

V is TRBV18 and J is TRBJ2-3; D call uncertain. Germline V gives CDR1 KGHSH, CDR2 LQKENI. The CDR3 has 14 amino acids. Trimming took 3 bases from V and 0 from J, leaving 7 bases between them. CDR3 loop: CASSPYKSTDTQYF. The CDR3, as DNA: TGTGCCAGCTCACCGTACAAGAGCACAGATACGCAGTATTTT.

The genes are TRBV11-2 and TRBJ2-7, with D possibly matching TRBD1 (5 bases). Trimming pared 5 bases from V and 5 bases from J, leaving 13 bases between. CDR3 length: 13 residues. The germline V gene has CDR1 SGHAT and CDR2 FQNNGV. CDR3 region: CASSQSTRDEQYF. The DNA for the CDR3 is TGTGCCAGCAGCCAAAGTACCAGGGACGAGCAGTACTTC. Supplemented by reference TRBV11-2 and TRBJ2-7, the full variable domain reads EAGVAQSPRYKIIEKRQSVAFWCNPISGHATLYWYQQILGQGPKLLIQFQNNGVVDDSQLPKDRFSAERLKGVDSTLKIQPAKLEDSAVYLCASSQSTRDEQYFGPGTRLTVT.

J is TRBJ2-3 and V is TRBV13; 7 positions agree with TRBD2. The CDR3 has 17 amino acids. CDR1 PRHDT and CDR2 FYEKMQ come from the germline V gene (reference sequence). V lost 3 bases and J lost 0; bases outside the gene matches: 9. As DNA, the CDR3 is TGTGCCAGCAGCTTTCTCCGGGACTACCCTAGCACAGATACGCAGTATTTT. It is translated as CASSFLRDYPSTDTQYF.

V is TRBV4-2 and J is TRBJ2-5; 10 bases agree with TRBD2. The V gene's germline CDR1 is LGHNA and CDR2 YNFKEQ. The CDR3 is 14 residues long. The V segment lost 1 base and the J segment 4 bases; nucleotides outside the gene matches: 0. This CDR3 reads CASSQGTSGETQYF. The DNA for the CDR3 is TGTGCCAGCAGCCAAGGGACTAGCGGAGAGACCCAGTACTTC.

This chain uses TRBV4-3 with TRBJ1-2; 8 bases map to TRBD1. This CDR3 is built from 15 residues. Per the germline V gene, CDR1 is LGHNA and CDR2 is YSLEER. Trimming removed 4 bases from V and 2 bases from J; junction bases left unmatched: 6. CDR3 DNA sequence: TGCGCCAGCAGCCTTAGGACAGGGAGGAACTATGGCTACACCTTC. Amino acids: CASSLRTGRNYGYTF.

The V call is TRBV6-1, the J call TRBJ1-5, with D perhaps TRBD1 (6 bases). This CDR3 has 13 residues. Trimming took off 3 bases at V and 8 bases at J, with 11 bases between the two ends. The V gene's germline CDR1 is MNHNS and CDR2 SASEGT. CDR3 amino acids: CASSEGYREPQHF. In DNA form, the CDR3 reads TGTGCCAGCAGTGAGGGATACAGGGAGCCCCAGCATTTT.

This chain links TRBV11-1 with TRBJ2-1, with 8 bases that match TRBD1. The CDR3 has 15 amino acids. Per germline, CDR1 SGHAT and CDR2 FQDESV (reference sequence). The J segment lost 5 bases and the V segment lost 8 bases, leaving 11 bases of the junction unmatched. The CDR3 DNA sequence: TGTGCCAGCCGCGCGGGGACAGGAGGCAACAATGAGCAGTTCTTC. The encoded protein is CASRAGTGGNNEQFF.

This rearrangement joins TRBV7-6 to TRBJ2-3; D is uncertain. Deletions cut 7 bases from V and 2 bases from J, with 7 bases between. The CDR3 runs to 12 residues. Germline CDR1 SGHVS, CDR2 FNYEAQ. The CDR3 sequence is CASTKITDTQYF. CDR3 DNA sequence: TGTGCCAGCACCAAAATCACAGATACGCAGTATTTT.

The chain combines TRBV9 with TRBJ2-7, with 9 nucleotides matching TRBD1. The germline CDR1 and CDR2 sequences are SGDLS and YYNGEE. The CDR3 sequence is 14 residues long. The V gene end was trimmed by 3 bases and the J gene end by 0 bases; junction bases not matched to a gene: 1. CDR3 region: CASSGGQGSYEQYF. In DNA form, the CDR3 reads TGTGCCAGCAGCGGGGGACAGGGCTCCTACGAGCAGTACTTC. Drawing the rest from reference TRBV9 and TRBJ2-7, the complete variable domain is DSGVTQTPKHLITATGQRVTLRCSPRSGDLSVYWYQQSLDQGLQFLIQYYNGEERAKGNILERFSAQQFPDLHSELNLSSLELGDSALYFCASSGGQGSYEQYFGPGTRLTVT.

CDR3: CASSPLNGGPRGYTF. CDR3 coding DNA: TGCGCCAGCAGCCCGCTCAATGGAGGGCCTAGAGGCTACACCTTC. The chain couples TRBV5-1 to TRBJ1-2; D remains unclear. Germline-derived CDR1 and CDR2 are SGHRS and YFSETQ. The germline V and J ends were trimmed by 4 bases and 8 bases, with 21 bases remaining between them. CDR3 length: 15 residues.

The gene calls are TRBV28 and TRBJ2-7; 9 nucleotides line up with TRBD2. CDR1 MDHEN and CDR2 SYDVKM come from the germline V gene. V lost 6 bases, J lost 5 bases, and 8 bases stayed unmatched. The CDR3 totals 14 residues. The CDR3 spells CASRVAGEWNEQYF. The DNA of the CDR3 is TGTGCCAGCAGGGTAGCGGGAGAATGGAACGAGCAGTACTTC.

This clone appeared a single time. V is TRBV5-1 and J is TRBJ1-1, with D perhaps matching TRBD1 (5 bases). The CDR3 loop spans 16 amino acids. Germline CDR1 is SGHRS and CDR2 is YFSETQ. V shed 0 bases and J shed 3 bases, with 15 bases lying between them. The CDR3 loop reads CASSLALGLGHTEAFF. The CDR3 DNA reads TGCGCCAGCAGCTTGGCTTTGGGCTTGGGGCACACTGAAGCTTTCTTT.

The chain couples TRBV9 to TRBJ2-6; weak D call: TRBD1 (6 bases). This CDR3 is built from 19 residues. Germline assignment: CDR1 SGDLS and CDR2 YYNGEE. Trimming removed 3 bases from V and 0 bases from J, with 19 bases in between. In nucleotides, the CDR3 is TGTGCCAGCAGCGCTCCTAGGACAGAATCCCTCTCTGGGGCCAACGTCCTGACTTTC. This sequence encodes CASSAPRTESLSGANVLTF.

The CDR3 is CASSHPLYPGQPQETQYF. CDR3 DNA: TGTGCCAGCAGCCACCCCCTCTACCCGGGACAGCCTCAAGAGACCCAGTACTTC. The chain links TRBV14 to TRBJ2-5, with 7 bases aligning to TRBD1. This CDR3 has 18 residues. Looked up from germline, CDR1 is SGHDN and CDR2 is FVKESK. V gave up 3 bases and J gave up 2 bases; unmatched junction bases: 15.

The chain carries TRBV28 and TRBJ2-7; possible D gene TRBD1, 7 bases. The V gene's germline CDR1 is MDHEN and CDR2 SYDVKM. The CDR3 sequence is 15 residues long. Trimming shortened V by 1 base and J by 4 bases, and 14 bases separated the two germline ends. CDR3 nucleotide sequence: TGTGCCAGCAGTTTATACCAGGGGGGAGGATACGAGCAGTACTTC. As protein: CASSLYQGGGYEQYF.

The V and J genes are TRBV25-1 and TRBJ1-1; 9 positions agree with TRBD1. The length of the CDR3 is 14 residues. CDR1 and CDR2 (germline): MGHDK, SYGVNS. J was trimmed by 6 bases and V by 6 bases; bases with no gene match: 8. The CDR3 reads CASRGQGDVAEAFF. The CDR3 nucleotides are TGTGCCAGCAGGGGACAGGGAGACGTTGCTGAAGCTTTCTTT.

The chain carries TRBV7-6 and TRBJ1-1; the D is unclear. CDR3 size: 12 residues. Trimming left V 5 bases short and J 4 bases short, with 8 bases between. Germline CDR1 reads SGHVS; CDR2 reads FNYEAQ. CDR3 region: CASSPDITEAFF. CDR3 in DNA: TGTGCCAGCAGCCCAGACATCACTGAAGCTTTCTTT.

This clone appeared once. V is TRBV6-5 and J is TRBJ2-7; possible D gene TRBD1, 6 bases. Germline CDR1 reads MNHEY; CDR2 reads SVGAGI. Trimming left V 2 bases short and J 2 bases short, with 10 bases between. The CDR3 is 14 residues long. The CDR3: CASSYTGIPYEQYF. In DNA form, the CDR3 reads TGTGCCAGCAGTTACACAGGGATCCCCTACGAGCAGTACTTC.

The chain links TRBV7-3 to TRBJ2-3, with TRBD2 matching 8 bases. Germline V gene lookup returns CDR1 SGHTA and CDR2 FQGTGA. Trimming cost V 2 bases and J 4 bases; bases outside gene matches: 8. CDR3 length: 16 amino acids. This chain's CDR3 is CASSLVSGSRADTQYF. The CDR3 DNA reads TGTGCCAGCAGCTTAGTCAGCGGGAGTCGGGCAGATACGCAGTATTTT.

The J gene is TRBJ2-3, the V gene TRBV14; D is unresolved. The CDR3 spans 14 residues. Deletions cut 1 base from V and 4 bases from J, with 9 bases between. Germline V CDR1 and CDR2: SGHDN, FVKESK. CDR3 region: CASSQGLDPDTQYF. CDR3 bases: TGTGCCAGCAGCCAAGGGCTAGATCCAGATACGCAGTATTTT. Variable domain in full (rest from reference TRBV14 and TRBJ2-3): EAGVTQFPSHSVIEKGQTVTLRCDPISGHDNLYWYRRVMGKEIKFLLHFVKESKQDESGMPNNRFLAERTGGTYSTLKVQPAELEDSGVYFCASSQGLDPDTQYFGPGTRLTVL.

The chain links TRBV30 to TRBJ2-7, with D maybe TRBD2 (5 bases). CDR3 length equals 13 residues. Germline CDR1 and CDR2: GTSNPN and SVGIG (reference sequence). V gave up 5 bases and J gave up 5 bases, with 16 bases separating them. CDR3 protein: CAWARGRLNEQYF. DNA of the CDR3: TGTGCCTGGGCCAGAGGGAGACTTAACGAGCAGTACTTC.

Notes on this clone: Other DNA variants within this sample encode the same CDR3. This chain links TRBV6-4 with TRBJ2-1; 7 bases are a match to TRBD2. J lost 1 base, V lost 0 bases, and 0 bases had no gene match. Germline-derived CDR1 and CDR2 are MRHNA and SNTAGT. CDR3 length: 15 residues. Written as DNA, the CDR3 is TGTGCCAGCAGTGACTCTAGCGGGTCCTACAATGAGCAGTTCTTC. Translated: CASSDSSGSYNEQFF.